This T cell receptor (beta chain) was observed in a study of regulatory T cells in long-lasting Graves disease. Findings of the study overall: Favored gene segments in persistent disease were TRBV28, TRBJ1-2 and TRBJ2-5.

About this clonotype itself: Its matching antigen is unknown. A read error is possible here, since a much larger clone lies one base away.

Time point specified: newly diagnosed GD, antithyroid drugs for less than 3 months. From PBMCs, RNA was extracted and then used to make the TCR library. CDR3-region Arm-PCR and iRepertoire HTBI primers produced the TCR beta libraries. TCRdb itself ran the multiplex PCR reads through MiXCR, one entry per CDR3 protein. The sample consists of 550,000 to 600,000 distinct CDR3 sequences, about 16% of them appearing once. The CDR3 is 19 amino acids. Looked up from germline, CDR1 is MNHEY and CDR2 is SVGAGI. This sample also belongs to another study, concerning T cells in Graves' hyperthyroidism and ophthalmopathy.

This TCR was recovered from a man aged 18 to 29 with Graves disease. V gene TRBV6-5 combines with J gene TRBJ2-3; 8 bases line up with TRBD2. Specimen: peripheral blood mononuclear cells (PBMCs), collected at new diagnosis, from a patient treated with antithyroid drugs. CDR3 sequence (DNA): TGTGCCGGCAGTTACTCGACGAACCTCGGACTAGCTAGCACAGATACGCAGTATTTT. Translated: CAGSYSTNLGLASTDTQYF.